This passage covers 23 T cell receptor beta chains from one sample sequenced in a study of blood T cell repertoires in COVID-19. Sequencing used immunoSEQ multiplex PCR; TCRdb keeps in-frame clones, though not all of them. The sample has about 110,000 clones, more than 70% seen once. The sequencing sample was made of peripheral blood. The source is a middle-aged man with active or convalescent COVID-19.

The chain uses TRBV4-2 and TRBJ1-6; no clear D gene. This CDR3 has 16 amino acids. In germline, CDR1 is LGHNA, CDR2 YNFKEQ. V lost 0 bases and J 6 bases, leaving 12 bases between the germline ends. The CDR3 bases are TGTGCCAGCAGCCAAGACCCCTCGTATTTTAATTCACCCCTCCACTTT. Translating gives CASSQDPSYFNSPLHF.

This rearrangement joins TRBV6-2 or TRBV6-3 to TRBJ2-7; D not resolved. The CDR3 contains 12 residues. The germline V and J ends were trimmed by 5 bases and 5 bases, with 10 bases remaining between them. The germline V gene encodes CDR1 MNHEY and CDR2 SVGEGT. CDR3 residues: CASSPEIHEQYF. The CDR3 nucleotides are TGTGCCAGCAGTCCGGAGATCCACGAGCAGTACTTC.

J is TRBJ1-5 and V is TRBV10-3, with 8 bases identical to TRBD1. After removal of 0 bases from V and 7 bases from J, the junction contained 14 bases not matched to a gene. The CDR3 has 18 amino acids. CDR1 and CDR2 from the germline V gene are ENHRY and SYGVKD. DNA of the CDR3: TGTGCCATCAGTGAGTCAATAACCGGGCAGGGGGCTAGGCAGCCCCAGCATTTT. Its translation: CAISESITGQGARQPQHF.

This sequence joins TRBV5-1 and TRBJ2-3; 8 bases are shared with TRBD2. V lost 1 base, J lost 2 bases, and 6 bases stayed unmatched. Looked up from germline, CDR1 is SGHRS and CDR2 is YFSETQ. The CDR3 totals 16 residues. The CDR3 is CASSLFSGGLTDTQYF. The CDR3 DNA reads as TGCGCCAGCAGCTTGTTCTCGGGAGGGCTCACAGATACGCAGTATTTT.

The V call is TRBV28, the J call TRBJ1-5, with D possibly matching TRBD1 (5 bases). CDR3 length: 16 residues. V lost 7 bases to trimming and J lost 0 bases, with 16 bases between them. Germline assignment: CDR1 MDHEN and CDR2 SYDVKM. This chain's CDR3 is CASTPHGGFSNQPQHF. CDR3 coding DNA: TGTGCCAGCACCCCACACGGGGGGTTTAGCAATCAGCCCCAGCATTTT.

In its sample, this clone was seen once. The V call is TRBV10-3, the J call TRBJ2-2, with a tentative D call TRBD1 (6 bases). The CDR3 runs to 13 residues. Germline CDR1 ENHRY, CDR2 SYGVKD. The V gene lost 5 bases and the J gene lost 5 bases, with 9 bases spanning the gap. For the CDR3, the DNA is TGTGCCATCAGTCCAGGGGAAACCGGGGAGCTGTTTTTT. This encodes CAISPGETGELFF.

This CDR3 is CATRTGVNQPQHF. The CDR3 DNA follows: TGTGCCACCAGAACAGGGGTCAATCAGCCCCAGCATTTT. V and J are TRBV24-1 and TRBJ1-5, with 7 bases fitting TRBD1. There are 13 residues in the CDR3. Germline V CDR1 and CDR2: KGHDR, SFDVKD. V lost 7 bases and J lost 3; bases outside the gene matches: 2.

In this sample, this clone turned up once. The genes are TRBV5-4 and TRBJ2-2; 15 bases map to TRBD2. Germline CDR1 is SGHNT and CDR2 is YYREEE (reference sequence). The CDR3 length is 18 residues. V lost 5 bases to trimming and J lost 8 bases; unmatched junction nucleotides: 13. For the CDR3, the DNA is TGTGCCAGCAGACACGCCGGGACTAGCGGGAGGAGGCTGGGGGAGCTGTTTTTT. It encodes CASRHAGTSGRRLGELFF. Full variable domain (outside the CDR3, taken from reference TRBV5-4 and TRBJ2-2): ETGVTQSPTHLIKTRGQQVTLRCSSQSGHNTVSWYQQALGQGPQFIFQYYREEENGRGNFPPRFSGLQFPNYSSELNVNALELDDSALYLCASRHAGTSGRRLGELFFGEGSRLTVL.

CDR3 sequence reads: CASSLETGPASGYTF. The CDR3 region has the DNA TGTGCCAGCAGTTTGGAGACAGGCCCAGCGAGTGGCTACACCTTC. The rearrangement links TRBV28 to TRBJ1-2; the D gene is possibly TRBD1 (6 bases). This CDR3 comprises 15 residues. Trimming removed 3 bases from V and 7 bases from J, with 18 bases in between. CDR1 and CDR2 (germline): MDHEN, SYDVKM.

This chain connects TRBV7-9 to TRBJ2-5, with 13 positions matching TRBD2. V was pared by 7 bases and J by 5 bases, with 10 bases of the junction left unmatched. The germline V gene encodes CDR1 SEHNR and CDR2 FQNEAQ (reference sequence). This CDR3 region has 16 residues. DNA of the CDR3: TGTGCCAGCACCCAAGGACTAGCGGGAGTTTTGGAGACCCAGTACTTC. This codes for CASTQGLAGVLETQYF.

The J gene is TRBJ2-2, the V gene TRBV5-1, with no clear D. The germline V gene has CDR1 SGHRS and CDR2 YFSETQ. CDR3 size: 14 residues. The ends were cut back, 5 bases at V and 1 base at J, with 9 bases in the middle. As DNA, the CDR3 is TGCGCCAGCAGTTCCACCGGGAACACCGGGGAGCTGTTTTTT. This translates into CASSSTGNTGELFF.

The genes are TRBV2 and TRBJ1-5; the match to TRBD1 covers 7 bases. The CDR3 has 13 amino acids. Looked up from germline, CDR1 is SNHLY and CDR2 is FYNNEI. With V trimmed by 8 bases and J by 2 bases, 3 bases remained unmatched. The CDR3 loop is CASGQGGNQPQHF. The CDR3 nucleotides are TGTGCCAGCGGCCAGGGGGGCAATCAGCCCCAGCATTTT.

The chain employs TRBV30 and TRBJ1-3; D perhaps matches TRBD1 (6 bases). The CDR3 is 17 residues long. V was cut by 3 bases and J by 0 bases, with 18 bases left in between. The germline CDR1 and CDR2 sequences are GTSNPN and SVGIG (reference sequence). The CDR3 coding sequence is TGTGCCTGGAGGCAACCGGGACAACGGTTCTCTGGAAACACCATATATTTT. Translation: CAWRQPGQRFSGNTIYF.

J is TRBJ1-5 and V is TRBV7-2; tentatively, D is TRBD1 (5 bases). The CDR3 is 15 residues long. The germline V and J ends were trimmed by 2 bases and 2 bases, with 10 bases remaining between them. Germline CDR1 is SGHTA and CDR2 is FQGNSA. CDR3 bases: TGTGCCAGCAGCTTAACCAGGGAGGGCAATCAGCCCCAGCATTTT. The encoded protein is CASSLTREGNQPQHF.

V gene TRBV30 combines with J gene TRBJ1-1, with D unresolved. Looked up from germline, CDR1 is GTSNPN and CDR2 is SVGIG (reference sequence). The CDR3 runs 12 residues. The V and J ends lost 8 bases and 1 base respectively, with 11 bases between them. The CDR3 bases are TGTGCCCGAGGGATGTGGAACACTGAAGCTTTCTTT. It translates to CARGMWNTEAFF.

The rearrangement joins TRBV10-3 to TRBJ2-1; unclear D gene. CDR3 size: 16 residues. The germline V gene has CDR1 ENHRY and CDR2 SYGVKD. Trimming stripped 4 bases from V and 0 bases from J, with 13 bases between. CDR3 DNA sequence: TGTGCCATCAGTGGAACTACCCGGAGCTCCTACAATGAGCAGTTCTTC. This sequence encodes CAISGTTRSSYNEQFF.

The rearrangement links TRBV28 to TRBJ1-2, with 7 positions matching TRBD1. CDR1 and CDR2 from the germline V gene are MDHEN and SYDVKM. V shed 3 bases, J shed 7 bases, and the junction held 8 bases outside the gene matches. The CDR3 covers 14 residues. The CDR3 region has the DNA TGTGCCAGCAGTTTCACGGCAGGGGGTTTTGGCTACACCTTC. Its translation is CASSFTAGGFGYTF.

This clone has only a few counts. The chain combines TRBV5-4 with TRBJ2-6, with D possibly matching TRBD1 (5 bases). The V gene's germline CDR1 is SGHNT and CDR2 YYREEE (reference sequence). The CDR3 totals 16 residues. V was clipped by 4 bases and J by 0 bases, with 11 bases between them. The CDR3 DNA follows: TGTGCCAGCAGCCGGGCAAGGGGCTCTGGGGCCAACGTCCTGACTTTC. This sequence encodes CASSRARGSGANVLTF. The full variable domain, with the rest looked up from reference TRBV5-4 and TRBJ2-6, is ETGVTQSPTHLIKTRGQQVTLRCSSQSGHNTVSWYQQALGQGPQFIFQYYREEENGRGNFPPRFSGLQFPNYSSELNVNALELDDSALYLCASSRARGSGANVLTFGAGSRLTVL.

The V and J genes are TRBV28 and TRBJ2-7; the D gene is possibly TRBD1 (6 bases). CDR1 and CDR2 from the germline V gene are MDHEN and SYDVKM. This CDR3 has 13 amino acids. V dropped 5 bases and J dropped 3 bases, with 11 bases sitting between them. CDR3 sequence (DNA): TGTGCCAGCAGTCGAAGGGGGATCTACGAGCAGTACTTC. Protein product: CASSRRGIYEQYF.

This CDR3 is CASSLLSGSYNSPLHF. Written as DNA, the CDR3 is TGTGCCAGCAGCTTGCTATCCGGGTCCTATAATTCACCCCTCCACTTT. This chain connects TRBV7-2 to TRBJ1-6; D is undetermined. CDR3 length: 16 amino acids. Trimming took off 3 bases at V and 1 base at J, with 10 bases between the two ends. Germline CDR1 SGHTA, CDR2 FQGNSA.

This sequence joins TRBV28 and TRBJ2-1; TRBD2 is a possible D gene (5 bases). The CDR3 sequence is 15 residues long. CDR1 is MDHEN and CDR2 is SYDVKM in the germline V gene. V lost 2 bases to trimming and J lost 3 bases, with 11 bases between them. This chain's CDR3 is CASSLVATVYNEQFF. CDR3 DNA sequence: TGTGCCAGCAGTTTAGTAGCGACGGTCTACAATGAGCAGTTCTTC. Based on the CDR3 plus reference TRBV28 and TRBJ2-1, the full variable domain is DVKVTQSSRYLVKRTGEKVFLECVQDMDHENMFWYRQDPGLGLRLIYFSYDVKMKEKGDIPEGYSVSREKKERFSLILESASTNQTSMYLCASSLVATVYNEQFFGPGTRLTVL.

The rearrangement links TRBV5-1 to TRBJ2-1, with 10 bases matching TRBD2. The CDR3 consists of 15 residues. Germline CDR1 and CDR2: SGHRS and YFSETQ. V was pared by 0 bases and J by 7 bases, with 4 bases of the junction left unmatched. CDR3 DNA sequence: TGCGCCAGCAGCTTGGGTCGGACTAGCGGTAATGAGCAGTTCTTC. Its protein product is CASSLGRTSGNEQFF.

Concerning this clone itself: The sample holds other DNA sequences that translate to the same CDR3. CDR3 protein: CASSQDSGYEQYF. The CDR3 coding sequence is TGCGCCAGCAGCCAAGATTCGGGATACGAGCAGTACTTC. The genes are TRBV4-3 and TRBJ2-7; possible D gene TRBD2, 5 bases. Trimming took 0 bases from V and 4 from J, leaving 7 bases between them. The CDR3 contains 13 residues. Per the germline V gene, CDR1 is LGHNA and CDR2 is YSLEER.